This T cell receptor (beta chain) was sequenced in a study of blood T cells in healthy people across ages. Points from the study as a whole: Long-lived and aged donors differed, with more naive CD4+ cells and higher diversity in the long-lived. The recorded TCR beta diversity per million T cells decreased in a roughly linear manner with age. Unknown CMV status may confound age-related changes in expanded clones.

V lost 0 bases to trimming and J lost 4 bases; unmatched junction nucleotides: 2. CDR1 is GTSNPN and CDR2 is SVGIG in the germline V gene (reference sequence). This CDR3 comprises 14 residues. This clonotype was seen repeatedly, ten times or more. The antigen is unknown. Caucasian individuals from Russia who were healthy and aged 6 to 90 acted as donors. The second PCR ran roughly 6 to 11 cycles with a sample-barcoded 5' primer and J-beta primers. TCRdb fed the 5' RACE reads into MiXCR, producing one record per CDR3 protein. The sample consists of about 640,000 distinct CDR3 sequences, about 30% of them appearing once.

This chain links TRBV30 with TRBJ2-3; 9 nucleotides align to TRBD2. The clonotype comes from a woman of 80 years or more in good health. Material for sequencing was blood. The CDR3 nucleotides are TGTGCCTGGAGTGTGACTAGCGGATCAGATACGCAGTATTTT. This codes for CAWSVTSGSDTQYF.